The T cell receptor (beta chain) described here comes from a study of T cell responses to AZD1222 COVID-19 vaccine (dated by TCRdb to about 2021). For context, the study as a whole: AZD1222 recipients with second doses at about 4 weeks or about 12 weeks were pooled, because spike-specific TCR depth and breadth did not differ between schedules. Trial participants were enrolled into age subgroups of 18-55, 56-69 and 70-plus years, which contained about 150, 27 and 61 TCR-sequenced participants, respectively. A total of under 250 trial participants underwent TCR sequencing, of whom approximately 200 had received two doses of AZD1222 and roughly 26 had received two doses of the MenACWY control vaccine.

What the work shows at the level of the full study, not this receptor alone: Conclusions about previously exposed vaccinees are limited, since just six or seven AZD1222 recipients were seropositive for SARS-CoV-2 at baseline. CD4 TCRs associated with the vaccine covered the entire spike protein, and the dominant responses were in regions 160-218 and 743-854. Reportedly, close to half of the unique spike-specific TCRs recognized epitopes lying outside the regions that are mutated in the B.1.351 and B.1.1.7 variants. Most participants were white British and females outnumbered males, and the authors suggested that clonal diversity may have been underestimated. After two AZD1222 doses, both the breadth and the depth of spike-specific TCRs were significantly higher than at day 0 and than in MenACWY recipients. Because no day 14 peak-response samples were available, the repertoires could be characterized only after the peak T cell response. In the small 56-69-year group, the increase in depth fell short of significance, most likely because of low power.

The CDR3 regions of human TCRbeta chains were subjected to immunosequencing. On the authors' methods: Repertoire TCRs were matched against a reference library of SARS-CoV-2-specific TCRs generated with the MIRA antigen-specificity platform. Breadth was defined as the fraction of unique TCRs that were SARS-CoV-2-associated, and depth was defined as the fraction of total T cells that were SARS-CoV-2-associated. Using the MIRA data, each spike-specific TCR was assigned both to the spike region to which the TCR was reactive and to a CD4 or CD8 class. Log10-transformed breadth and depth values were compared by one-way ANOVA with Sidak's multiple comparisons tests. Entries here come from immuneACCESS through TCRdb and include only in-frame sequences with V and J called. Some clones fail to appear in such tables; in the studies checked, an unresolved V gene covers under half of the shortfall, and the cause of the remainder is unknown. That table is the source of V, J and clone size, and D and trimming were worked out from the DNA. The sample table shows about 190,000 clones, and just over 90% are seen once. The ten largest clones add up to approximately 0.97% of the sample.

What this sample's time point label stands for: baseline before first vaccination. Samples from vaccinated people were obtained from the UK trials COV001 and COV002, which included a single-blind randomized controlled phase 2/3 trial of AZD1222 (ChAdOx1 nCoV-19) in healthy adults. For TCRbeta chain sequencing, PBMC samples from trial participants were taken at day 0 and at day 28 after the second dose. CDR1 and CDR2 were assigned from the germline V gene as SGHTA and FQGNSA. The CDR3 has 16 amino acids, counting the end cysteine and phenylalanine. Only the CDR3 DNA stays, 48 bases, in frame from base 1. Cut back by 6 bases and 3 bases, the V and J ends lie 18 bases apart. In this sample, this clone turned up once. Its antigen is unknown. No base quality values were provided; no much bigger clone lies one nucleotide off.

The V and J segments used are TRBV7-2 and TRBJ1-3, with TRBD1 tentatively as D gene (6 bases match). The receptor was isolated from an adult in good health. This sample comprised peripheral blood, obtained on day 0 of AZD1222 vaccination. The DNA is TGTGCCAGCAGTCCAACCGGGGGCATGGGTGGAAACACCATATATTTT. Its product reads: CASSPTGGMGGNTIYF.